This T cell receptor beta chain was found in a study of tumor and adjacent non-tumor tissue in lung cancer (dated by TCRdb to 2017 to 2018). As for the study more broadly: The cohort included some twelve adenocarcinoma, a couple of squamous cell carcinoma and 1 small cell lung cancer patients. The approximately 15 enrolled patients, of whom 10 were men and 5 were women, were aged about 30 to 80 years and were diagnosed with TNM stage I to III disease. In total, sequencing yielded fewer than 150 million productive TCRbeta reads, which works out to an average of approximately 4 million reads per sample. The study compared bulk TCRbeta repertoires between lung tumor tissue and matched distant non-tumor lung tissue from fewer than 18 lung cancer patients. TCRbeta CDR3 sequencing was performed on approximately 30 paired specimens, with one tumor sample and one normal lung sample collected per patient.

Concerning this clonotype: The specificity of this receptor is unknown. Base qualities are not recorded, but no much larger clone differs from it by a single base.

What the work shows at the level of the full study, not this receptor alone: Significantly higher TCR diversity was found in younger patients, and higher tumor TCR diversity was associated with shorter overall and disease-free survival. The top 100 clones made up a significantly larger cumulative share of the repertoire in normal lung than in tumor tissue. Tumor tissue showed significantly higher TCR diversity (inverse Simpson) than normal lung tissue, at roughly 430 vs 170 (P = 0.0075, Mann-Whitney U test). Peripheral blood was not sequenced, so blood TCRbeta repertoires in these lung cancer patients were not examined. The cohort had only about 14 patients, and the authors noted that larger samples and more detailed clinical data are needed. Neither the sequencing platform nor unique molecular identifiers are named or mentioned anywhere in the methods.

CDR1 and CDR2 (LNHDA, SQIVND) derive from the germline V gene (reference sequence). Trimming accounts for 5 bases at V and 3 bases at J, while the number of junction bases matched to no gene is 5. CDR3 length: 15 amino acids, cysteine to phenylalanine. Kept here is only the CDR3 DNA, which spans 45 bases and is read in frame from base 1. RNA was extracted from bulk unsorted tissue and checked for quality with a NanoDrop ND-1000 and an Agilent 2100. The donors were newly diagnosed lung cancer patients admitted for thoracic surgery in China from August to November 2014 who had not received prior chemotherapy. Patients who had received previous radiotherapy or chemotherapy, or who had another concurrent cancer, were excluded from the study. Pieces of surgical tissue measuring about 1-2.1 cm3 were kept in RNAlater solution and stored at -80 degrees C until use. The library was obtained by multiplex PCR. The sequencer was an Illumina HiSeq 2500. TCRbeta libraries were constructed through three rounds of nested PCR with primers (Table S4) according to protocols adapted from ARM-PCR. Before sequencing, PCR products in the 200-500 bp range were cut out of the gel and cleaned up using the QIAquick gel extraction kit. On the study's bioinformatics: Trimmomatic was used to clean the reads, FLASH merged the cleaned reads into complete CDR3 sequences, and MiTCR assigned the sequences to V(D)J germline segments. VDJtools was used to compute clonal diversity as the inverse Simpson's index. In-frame sequences lacking a premature stop codon were counted as productive reads. The raw public data were reprocessed by TCRdb itself: fastp quality trimming at Q25, MiXCR clonotype calling, in-frame beta chains only. Entries are consolidated by CDR3 protein sequence, retaining the most common genes and DNA. These V and J calls derive from TCRdb rather than the authors' analysis. The sample contains under 95,000 distinct CDR3 sequences, about 72% of them found a single time. 15% to 20% of the sample goes to the ten largest clones.

This receptor chain uses TRBV19 and TRBJ2-7; the central 12 bases match TRBD2. Material: lung tumor tissue. The origin of this receptor is a man in his sixties with non-small cell lung cancer. This receptor has the CDR3 CASSHQTSGSYEQYF. The sequenced DNA is TGTGCCAGTAGTCACCAGACTAGCGGGAGCTACGAGCAGTACTTC.